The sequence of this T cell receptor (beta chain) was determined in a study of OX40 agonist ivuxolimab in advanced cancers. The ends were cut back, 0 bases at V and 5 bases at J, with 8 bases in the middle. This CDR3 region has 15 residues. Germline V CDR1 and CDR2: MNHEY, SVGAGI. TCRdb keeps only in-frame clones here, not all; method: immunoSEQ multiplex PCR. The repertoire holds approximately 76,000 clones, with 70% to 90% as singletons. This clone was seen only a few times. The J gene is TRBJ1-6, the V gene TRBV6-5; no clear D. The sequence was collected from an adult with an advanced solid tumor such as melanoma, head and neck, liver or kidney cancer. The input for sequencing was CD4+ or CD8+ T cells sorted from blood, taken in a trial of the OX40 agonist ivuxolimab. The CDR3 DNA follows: TGTGCCAGCAGTTACTCGGGGAGGGATAATTCACCCCTCCACTTT. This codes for CASSYSGRDNSPLHF.